This TCR beta chain originates from a study of blood T cell repertoires in COVID-19. Looking at the study overall: Spain, Italy and the United States supplied samples that represented acute and convalescent COVID-19. T cells, B-cell-depleted T cells, or PBMCs provided the cDNA or gDNA that served as material.

Original processing notes: Reference gene primers were amplified, and this amplification served to estimate nucleated cell counts. Here immunoSEQ multiplex PCR was the method, and the copy in TCRdb shows in-frame clones only, minus some. D and trimming were read from the DNA, whereas the V and J calls and clone size are those reported in that table. The table lists more than 55,000 clones, around 89% of them singletons. Germline values: CDR1 LGHDT, CDR2 YNNKEL (reference sequence). The V end was cut by 4 bases, the J end by 0 bases, with 16 bases between. This CDR3 is built from 16 residues. Sequencing was carried out using peripheral blood. The sequence was obtained from a woman in her sixties or seventies with acute or convalescent COVID-19. The chain has TRBV3-1 (or the pseudogene TRBV3-2) and TRBJ2-7; D gene unclear. The CDR3 DNA is TGTGCCAGCAGCCCTGCCGACTTTCTGAGCTCCTACGAGCAGTACTTC. It encodes CASSPADFLSSYEQYF.